Listed below are T cell receptor beta chains from one sample, sequenced in a study of blood T cell repertoires in COVID-19. Profiled with immunoSEQ multiplex PCR; TCRdb holds only in-frame clones, not every one. The sample yields about 180,000 clones, approximately 80% seen once. Sample: peripheral blood. The receptor set was obtained from a human donor in a cohort sampled during active COVID-19. The conserved cysteine and the conserved F or W are not part of the CDR3 here. A D gene is named only where the DNA matches it firmly.

J	V	D	CDR3
TRBJ2-7	TRBV5-1	TRBD1	ASSLRQGQIHEQY
TRBJ2-7	TRBV7-2	.	ASSLSSVPVEQY
TRBJ1-2	TRBV4-1	TRBD1	ASSQDQGAFGYT
TRBJ2-2	TRBV19	.	ASSLRTVGGELF
TRBJ2-1	TRBV28	TRBD2	ASRTSGRAVITDYNEQF
TRBJ2-7	TRBV2	TRBD2	ASSVRTSGGEQY
TRBJ1-6	TRBV3-1/TRBV3-2	TRBD1	ASSPRDRTYNSPLH
TRBJ2-7	TRBV2	TRBD1	ASSAGQGFYEQY
TRBJ2-7	TRBV5-4	TRBD1	ASSGDRALSYEQY
TRBJ2-7	TRBV28	TRBD1	ASSPRQGAYEQY
TRBJ2-1	TRBV28	TRBD2	ASSPFSGRADNEQF
TRBJ1-1	TRBV11-1	.	ASSLSDRNTEAF
TRBJ1-1	TRBV6-6	TRBD1	ASSPPTGTGTEAF
TRBJ2-7	TRBV3-1/TRBV3-2	TRBD2	ASSQGLAAYEQY
TRBJ1-3	TRBV7-8	.	ASSLDSRSGNTIY
TRBJ2-7	TRBV5-4	.	ASSLGADSPYEQY
TRBJ2-3	TRBV7-9	TRBD2	ASSLGKRDTDTQY
TRBJ2-1	TRBV19	.	ASTGESYNEQF
TRBJ1-2	TRBV4-3	TRBD1	ASSHTTGITYGYT
TRBJ2-2	TRBV2	.	ASSEGGPTGELF
TRBJ2-7	TRBV27	.	ASSLGPGFSYEQY
TRBJ2-5	TRBV7-9	TRBD1	ASSLGQGARETQY
TRBJ2-2	TRBV28	.	ASTNRQENTGELF
TRBJ2-2	TRBV2	.	ASRRGLNTGELF
TRBJ1-3	TRBV9	.	ASSREAGHGNTIY
TRBJ1-5	TRBV27	.	ASSRWGVGNQPQH
TRBJ2-5	TRBV4-1	.	ASSHPLARLETQY
TRBJ2-7	TRBV6-6	TRBD1	ASSLPGTDSYEQY
TRBJ2-7	TRBV7-2	TRBD2	ASSLASGALYEQY
TRBJ1-2	TRBV4-3	TRBD1	ASSQGSDRAYGYT
TRBJ1-1	TRBV6-2/TRBV6-3	.	ASSSNAPGAF
TRBJ1-1	TRBV12-3/TRBV12-4	.	ASSRERTEAF
TRBJ1-2	TRBV6-5	.	ASRSGTRAGYT
TRBJ1-2	TRBV6-5	.	ASSYSTAGGYGYT
TRBJ2-7	TRBV19	TRBD1	ASNPRTGGEQY
TRBJ1-2	TRBV6-5	.	ASSYSWPYGYT
TRBJ2-1	TRBV7-6	TRBD2	ASSLVVAGRESEQF
TRBJ2-3	TRBV24-1	.	ATSDLGGRNTDTQY
TRBJ2-7	TRBV13	TRBD2	ASSAGLAGKSYEQY
TRBJ2-7	TRBV6-5	.	ASSYRTPYEQY
TRBJ1-5	TRBV28	TRBD1	ASSWGQGTREPQH
TRBJ2-5	TRBV7-9	TRBD2	ASSLDGGGETQY
TRBJ2-7	TRBV12-3/TRBV12-4	.	ASSLVQIYEQY
TRBJ2-7	TRBV14	.	ASSQGVTDYEQY
TRBJ1-2	TRBV6-2/TRBV6-3	TRBD1	ASSRDSGYGYT
TRBJ1-6	TRBV7-2	TRBD1	ASSSGTGSGSPLH
TRBJ1-6	TRBV7-2	.	ASSPVRSYNSPLH
TRBJ1-1	TRBV7-2	.	ASSPTGLVTEAF
TRBJ1-1	TRBV7-2	TRBD1	ASSSRTGGTEAF
TRBJ2-5	TRBV27	TRBD2	ASSLRGRETQY
TRBJ2-4	TRBV27	TRBD1	ASSSRIGQGQNIQY
TRBJ2-7	TRBV7-9	TRBD2	ASSPGEGEQY
TRBJ1-5	TRBV9	TRBD1	ASSVGTGVEPQH
TRBJ2-7	TRBV5-1	TRBD1	ASSGGTGKGYEQY
TRBJ2-7	TRBV28	.	ASSPPTRTYEQY
TRBJ1-2	TRBV7-3	TRBD1	ASSPGTGGLGGYT
TRBJ2-1	TRBV10-3	.	AIMGSSYNEQF
TRBJ2-2	TRBV18	TRBD1	ASSEGTVGTGELF
TRBJ1-5	TRBV6-2/TRBV6-3	TRBD1	ASSYSTTGAQPQH